This T cell receptor (beta chain) was captured in a study of early T cells in non-severe SARS-CoV-2 infection. For the study at large: Sequencing was performed on bulk RNA from unsorted whole blood, leaving chains unpaired. Study-wide findings and caveats: There was a bias toward anti-spike CD8 responses in VDJdb matching, which missed private and CD4 specificities.

Individually, cDNA molecules had unique molecular identifiers attached to them. TCRdb processed the 5' RACE reads anew with MiXCR; each CDR3 protein has one entry. The sample includes about 35,000 distinct CDR3 sequences, 4.5% to 7% seen only once; the top ten take 4% to 5.5%. The CDR3 consists of 13 residues. In germline, CDR1 is SQVTM, CDR2 ANQGSEA. V shed 5 bases, J shed 5 bases, and the junction held 3 bases outside the gene matches. Comments on this clonotype: Its antigen is not known.

The receptor was isolated from an adult who was a healthcare worker with PCR-confirmed SARS-CoV-2 infection or an uninfected control (not recorded which). V and J are TRBV29-1 and TRBJ2-2; 9 bases are a match to TRBD2. Sequencing used whole blood, obtained at baseline. The CDR3 here is CSVCLAGTGELFF. The CDR3 DNA reads TGCAGCGTTTGCCTAGCGGGGACCGGGGAGCTGTTTTTT.